The TCR beta chain described here comes from a study of OX40 agonist ivuxolimab in advanced cancers. Study at large: Two patients with cutaneous melanoma and one with hepatocellular carcinoma, three in total, showed partial responses.

With respect to this clone: Its antigen is unidentified.

V was pared by 6 bases and J by 6 bases, with 9 bases of the junction left unmatched. Germline assignment: CDR1 PRHDT and CDR2 FYEKMQ (reference sequence). The CDR3 runs 14 residues. General study points: The work left the antigen specificity of expanded peripheral T cells undetermined.

Here immunoSEQ multiplex PCR was the method, and the copy in TCRdb shows in-frame clones only, minus some. This sample has some 20,000 clones; approximately 79% occur once, and the top ten carry about 21%. This sequence joins TRBV13 and TRBJ2-3; 7 positions agree with TRBD1. This clonotype was sampled from an adult with an advanced solid tumor such as melanoma, head and neck, liver or kidney cancer. The input for sequencing was CD4+ or CD8+ T cells sorted from blood, taken in a trial of the OX40 agonist ivuxolimab. The DNA for the CDR3 is TGTGCCAGCAGAAGACAGGGTCCGAGTGATACGCAGTATTTT. This sequence encodes CASRRQGPSDTQYF.